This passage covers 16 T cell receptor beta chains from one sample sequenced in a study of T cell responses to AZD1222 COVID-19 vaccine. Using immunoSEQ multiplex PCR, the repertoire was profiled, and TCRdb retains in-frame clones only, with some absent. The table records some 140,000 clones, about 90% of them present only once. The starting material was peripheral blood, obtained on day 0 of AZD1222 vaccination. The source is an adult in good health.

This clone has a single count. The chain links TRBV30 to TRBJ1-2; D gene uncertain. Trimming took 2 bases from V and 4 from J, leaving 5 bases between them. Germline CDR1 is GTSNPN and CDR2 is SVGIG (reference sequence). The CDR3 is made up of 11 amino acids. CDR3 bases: TGTGCCTGGAGTAGCCTCTATGGCTACACCTTC. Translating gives CAWSSLYGYTF.

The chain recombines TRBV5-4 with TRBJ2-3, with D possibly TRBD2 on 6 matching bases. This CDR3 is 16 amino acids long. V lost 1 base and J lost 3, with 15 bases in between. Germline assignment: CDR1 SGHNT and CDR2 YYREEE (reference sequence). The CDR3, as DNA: TGTGCCAGCAGCTTGACTAGCATCCTTGGGACAGATACGCAGTATTTT. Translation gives CASSLTSILGTDTQYF.

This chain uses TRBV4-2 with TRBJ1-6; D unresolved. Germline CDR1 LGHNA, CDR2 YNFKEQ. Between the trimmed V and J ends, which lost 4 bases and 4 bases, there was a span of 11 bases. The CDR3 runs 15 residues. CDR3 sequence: CASSPEGGYNSPLHF. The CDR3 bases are TGTGCCAGCAGCCCTGAAGGCGGTTATAATTCACCCCTCCACTTT.

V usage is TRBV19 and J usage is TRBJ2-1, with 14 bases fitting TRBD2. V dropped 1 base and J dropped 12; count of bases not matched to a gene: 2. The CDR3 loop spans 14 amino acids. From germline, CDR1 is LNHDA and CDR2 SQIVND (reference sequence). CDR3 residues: CASSIGTSGGWQFF. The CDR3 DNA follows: TGTGCCAGTAGTATAGGGACTAGCGGGGGGTGGCAGTTCTTC.

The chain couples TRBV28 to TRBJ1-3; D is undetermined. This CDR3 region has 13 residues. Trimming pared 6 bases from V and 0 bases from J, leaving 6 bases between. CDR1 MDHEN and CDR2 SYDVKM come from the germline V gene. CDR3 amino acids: CASRLSSGNTIYF. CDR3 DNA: TGTGCCAGCAGATTAAGCTCTGGAAACACCATATATTTT.

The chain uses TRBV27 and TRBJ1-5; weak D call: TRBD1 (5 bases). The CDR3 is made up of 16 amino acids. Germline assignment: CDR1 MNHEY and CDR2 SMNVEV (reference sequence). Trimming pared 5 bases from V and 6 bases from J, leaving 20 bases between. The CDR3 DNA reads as TGTGCCAGCAGTCTCCGAGCAGGGAGTGGGACTCAGCCCCAGCATTTT. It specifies CASSLRAGSGTQPQHF.

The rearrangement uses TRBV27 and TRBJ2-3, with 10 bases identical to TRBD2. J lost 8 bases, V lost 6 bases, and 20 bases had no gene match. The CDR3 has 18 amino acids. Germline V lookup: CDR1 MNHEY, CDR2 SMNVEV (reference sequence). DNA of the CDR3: TGTGCCAGCAGCCCCCTCGGGGAGGCTAGCGGGAGTTTCGGTACGCAGTATTTT. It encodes CASSPLGEASGSFGTQYF.

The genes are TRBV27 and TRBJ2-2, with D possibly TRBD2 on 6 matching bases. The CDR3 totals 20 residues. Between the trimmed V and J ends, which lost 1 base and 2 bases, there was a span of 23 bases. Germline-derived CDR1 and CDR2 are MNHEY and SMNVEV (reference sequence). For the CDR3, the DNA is TGTGCCAGCAGTTTATTTTCTAGGGGACTTCTATCCGTTAACACCGGGGAGCTGTTTTTT. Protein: CASSLFSRGLLSVNTGELFF.

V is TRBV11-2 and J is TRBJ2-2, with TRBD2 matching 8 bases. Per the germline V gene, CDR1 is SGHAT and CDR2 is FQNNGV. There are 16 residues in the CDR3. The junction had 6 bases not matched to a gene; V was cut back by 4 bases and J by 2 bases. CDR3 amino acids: CASSSLSGSNTGELFF. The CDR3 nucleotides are TGTGCCAGCAGCTCGCTAAGCGGGAGCAACACCGGGGAGCTGTTTTTT.

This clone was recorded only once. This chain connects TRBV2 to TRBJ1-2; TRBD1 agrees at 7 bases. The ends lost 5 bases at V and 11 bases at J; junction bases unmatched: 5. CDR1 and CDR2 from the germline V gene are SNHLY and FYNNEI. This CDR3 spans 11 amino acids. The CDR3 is CASSPTGDYTF. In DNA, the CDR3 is TGTGCCAGCAGTCCCACAGGGGATTACACCTTC.

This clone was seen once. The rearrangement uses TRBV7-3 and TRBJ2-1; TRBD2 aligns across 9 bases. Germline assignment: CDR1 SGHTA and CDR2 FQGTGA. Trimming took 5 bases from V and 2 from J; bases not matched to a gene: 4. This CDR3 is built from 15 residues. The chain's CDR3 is CASSHLAGTYNEQFF. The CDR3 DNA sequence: TGTGCCAGCAGCCACCTAGCGGGAACCTACAATGAGCAGTTCTTC. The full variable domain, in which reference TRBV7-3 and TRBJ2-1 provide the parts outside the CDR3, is GAGVSQTPSNKVTEKGKYVELRCDPISGHTALYWYRQSLGQGPEFLIYFQGTGAADDSGLPNDRFFAVRPEGSVSTLKIQRTERGDSAVYLCASSHLAGTYNEQFFGPGTRLTVL.

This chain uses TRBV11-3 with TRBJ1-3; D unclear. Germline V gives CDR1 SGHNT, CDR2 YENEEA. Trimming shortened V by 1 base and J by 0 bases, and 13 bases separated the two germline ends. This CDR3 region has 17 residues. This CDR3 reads CASSLGRGTYSGNTIYF. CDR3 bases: TGTGCCAGCAGCTTAGGGCGCGGCACGTACTCTGGAAACACCATATATTTT.

The CDR3 sequence: CASSATGANTEAFF. In nucleotides, the CDR3 is TGCGCCAGCAGCGCCACAGGGGCAAACACTGAAGCTTTCTTT. This sequence joins TRBV5-1 and TRBJ1-1; 7 positions match TRBD1. CDR1 is SGHRS and CDR2 is YFSETQ in the germline V gene. This CDR3 contains 14 residues. J was trimmed by 2 bases and V by 4 bases; bases with no gene match: 5.

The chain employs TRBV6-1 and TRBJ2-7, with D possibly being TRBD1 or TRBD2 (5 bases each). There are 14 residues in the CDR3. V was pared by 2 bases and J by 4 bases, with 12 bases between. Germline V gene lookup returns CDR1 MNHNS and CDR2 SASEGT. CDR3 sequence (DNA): TGTGCCAGCAGTGAACGGGACCTGATGTACGAGCAGTACTTC. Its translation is CASSERDLMYEQYF.

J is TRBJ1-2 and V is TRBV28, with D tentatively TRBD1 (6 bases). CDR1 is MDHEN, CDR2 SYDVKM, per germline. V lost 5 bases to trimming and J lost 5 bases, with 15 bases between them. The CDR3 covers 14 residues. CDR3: CASSPFRQEYGYTF. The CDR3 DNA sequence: TGTGCCAGCAGTCCTTTCCGACAGGAGTATGGCTACACCTTC.

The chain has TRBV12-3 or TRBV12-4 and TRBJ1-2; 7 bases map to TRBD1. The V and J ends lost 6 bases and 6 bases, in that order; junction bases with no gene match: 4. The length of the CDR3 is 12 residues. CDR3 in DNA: TGTGCCAGCAGCTTAACAGGGGATGGCTACACCTTC. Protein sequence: CASSLTGDGYTF.